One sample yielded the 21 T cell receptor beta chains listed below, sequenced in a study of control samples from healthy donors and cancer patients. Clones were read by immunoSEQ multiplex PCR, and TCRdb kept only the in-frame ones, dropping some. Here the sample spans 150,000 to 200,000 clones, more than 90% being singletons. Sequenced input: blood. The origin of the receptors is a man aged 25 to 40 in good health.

CDR3 amino acids: CASSQDHGVVTEAFF. The CDR3 region has the DNA TGCGCCAGCAGCCAAGATCACGGGGTGGTGACTGAAGCTTTCTTT. The rearrangement uses TRBV4-1 and TRBJ1-1; D is ambiguous. The CDR3 sequence is 15 residues long. Trimming shortened V by 0 bases and J by 5 bases, and 13 bases separated the two germline ends. Germline V gene data show CDR1 as MGHRA and CDR2 as YSYEKL.

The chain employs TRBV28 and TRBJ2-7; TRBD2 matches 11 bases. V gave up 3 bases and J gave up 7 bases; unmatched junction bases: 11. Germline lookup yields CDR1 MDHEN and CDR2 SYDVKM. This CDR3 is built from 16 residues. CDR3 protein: CASSFASLAGVMEQYF. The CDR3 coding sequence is TGTGCCAGCAGTTTCGCCTCACTAGCGGGAGTTATGGAGCAGTACTTC.

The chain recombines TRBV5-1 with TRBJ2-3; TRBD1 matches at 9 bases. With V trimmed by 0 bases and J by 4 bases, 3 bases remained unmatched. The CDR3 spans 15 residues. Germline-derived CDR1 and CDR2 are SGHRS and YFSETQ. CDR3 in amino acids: CASSLGDRAADTQYF. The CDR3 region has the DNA TGCGCCAGCAGCTTGGGGGACAGGGCGGCAGATACGCAGTATTTT.

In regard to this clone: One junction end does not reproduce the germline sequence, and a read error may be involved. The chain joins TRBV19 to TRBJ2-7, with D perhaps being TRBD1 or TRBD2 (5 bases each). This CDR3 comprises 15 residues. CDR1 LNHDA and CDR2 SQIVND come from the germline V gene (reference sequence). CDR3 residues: CASSPGPGTNYEQCF. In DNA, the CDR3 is TGTGCCAGTAGTCCCGGGCCGGGGACGAACTACGAGCAGTGCTTC.

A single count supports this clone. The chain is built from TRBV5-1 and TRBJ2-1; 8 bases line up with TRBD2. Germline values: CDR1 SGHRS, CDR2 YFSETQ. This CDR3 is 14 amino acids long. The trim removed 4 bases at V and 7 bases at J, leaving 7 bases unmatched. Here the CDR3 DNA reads TGCGCCAGCAGCCCCAATCCGGGAGGGAATGAGCAGTTCTTC. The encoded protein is CASSPNPGGNEQFF.

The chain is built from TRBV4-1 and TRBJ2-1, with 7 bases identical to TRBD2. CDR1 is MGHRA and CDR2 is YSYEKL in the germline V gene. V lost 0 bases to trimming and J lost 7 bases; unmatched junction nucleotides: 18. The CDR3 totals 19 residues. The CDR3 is CASSQDSIAVAGRSNEQFF. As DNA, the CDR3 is TGCGCCAGCAGCCAAGATAGTATCGCGGTAGCGGGTCGTTCTAATGAGCAGTTCTTC.

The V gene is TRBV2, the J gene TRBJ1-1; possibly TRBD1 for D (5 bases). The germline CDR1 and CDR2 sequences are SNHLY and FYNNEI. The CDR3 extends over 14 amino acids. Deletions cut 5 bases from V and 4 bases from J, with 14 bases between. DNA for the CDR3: TGTGCCAGCAGTCTGACAGTCCGTGGCACTGAAGCTTTCTTT. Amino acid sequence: CASSLTVRGTEAFF.

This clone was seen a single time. This CDR3 is CASSLVLSSYNSPLHF. The CDR3 bases are TGTGCCAGCAGCTTAGTCCTCTCCTCCTATAATTCACCCCTCCACTTT. The chain links TRBV11-3 to TRBJ1-6; unclear D gene. Trimming removed 1 base from V and 0 bases from J, with 7 bases in between. CDR3 length: 16 residues. Germline loops: CDR1 SGHNT, CDR2 YENEEA.

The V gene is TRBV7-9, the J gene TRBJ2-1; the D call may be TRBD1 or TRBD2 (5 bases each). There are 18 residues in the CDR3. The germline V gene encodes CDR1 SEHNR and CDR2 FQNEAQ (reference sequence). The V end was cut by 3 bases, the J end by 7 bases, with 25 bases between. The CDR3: CASSFGDPRYRWLNEQFF. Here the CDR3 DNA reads TGTGCCAGCAGCTTTGGGGACCCCCGTTATAGATGGTTAAATGAGCAGTTCTTC.

The DNA of the CDR3 is TGTGCCAGCAGTTTGGGCACAAGTACTGAAGCTTTCTTT. This codes for CASSLGTSTEAFF. This chain uses TRBV12-3 or TRBV12-4 with TRBJ1-1; D unclear. The CDR3 has 13 amino acids. V lost 3 bases and J 5 bases, leaving 10 bases between the germline ends.

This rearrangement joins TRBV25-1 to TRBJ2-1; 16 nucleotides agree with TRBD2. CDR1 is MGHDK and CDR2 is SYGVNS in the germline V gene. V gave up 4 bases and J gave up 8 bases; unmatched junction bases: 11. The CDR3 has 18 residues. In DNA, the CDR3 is TGTGCCAGCAGTGTTGGGACTAGCGGGAGGGTCCCAATGGATGAGCAGTTCTTC. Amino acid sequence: CASSVGTSGRVPMDEQFF.

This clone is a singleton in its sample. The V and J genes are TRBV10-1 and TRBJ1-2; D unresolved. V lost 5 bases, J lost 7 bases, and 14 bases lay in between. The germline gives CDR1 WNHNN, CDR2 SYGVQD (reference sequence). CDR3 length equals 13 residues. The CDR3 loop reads CASSSDESGGYTF. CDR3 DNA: TGCGCCAGCAGTTCCGACGAATCGGGTGGCTACACCTTC.

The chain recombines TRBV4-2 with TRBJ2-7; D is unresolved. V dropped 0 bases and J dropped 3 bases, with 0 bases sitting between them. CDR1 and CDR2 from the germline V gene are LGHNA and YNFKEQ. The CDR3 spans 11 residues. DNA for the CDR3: TGTGCCAGCAGCCAAGACTACGAGCAGTACTTC. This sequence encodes CASSQDYEQYF.

CDR3 DNA: TGTGCCAGCAGCCCCCGTACACAGGGGTGGGGTAACAATGAGCAGTTCTTC. Amino acids: CASSPRTQGWGNNEQFF. V is TRBV11-3 and J is TRBJ2-1, with TRBD1 identical over 7 bases. The CDR3 length is 17 residues. Trimming cost V 5 bases and J 5 bases; bases outside gene matches: 15. Germline loops: CDR1 SGHNT, CDR2 YENEEA.

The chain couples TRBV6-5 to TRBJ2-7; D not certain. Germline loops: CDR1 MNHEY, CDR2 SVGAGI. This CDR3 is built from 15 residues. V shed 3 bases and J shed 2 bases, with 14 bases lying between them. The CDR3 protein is CASSYPALRPYEQYF. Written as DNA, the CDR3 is TGTGCCAGCAGTTATCCGGCCCTGCGTCCCTACGAGCAGTACTTC.

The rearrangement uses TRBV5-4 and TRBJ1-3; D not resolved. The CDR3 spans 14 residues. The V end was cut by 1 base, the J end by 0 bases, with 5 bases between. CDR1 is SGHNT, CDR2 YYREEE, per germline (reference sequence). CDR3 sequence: CASSLNGSGNTIYF. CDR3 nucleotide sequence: TGTGCCAGCAGCTTGAATGGCTCTGGAAACACCATATATTTT.

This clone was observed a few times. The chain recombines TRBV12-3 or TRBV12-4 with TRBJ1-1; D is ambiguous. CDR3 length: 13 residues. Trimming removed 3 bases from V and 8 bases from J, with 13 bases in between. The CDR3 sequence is CASSFGGFGEAFF. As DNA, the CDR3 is TGTGCCAGCAGTTTTGGTGGGTTTGGAGAAGCTTTCTTT.

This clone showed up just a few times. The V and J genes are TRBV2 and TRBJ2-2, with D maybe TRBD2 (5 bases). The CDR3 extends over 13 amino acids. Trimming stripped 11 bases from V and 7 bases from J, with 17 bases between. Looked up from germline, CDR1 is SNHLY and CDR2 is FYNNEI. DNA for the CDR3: TGTGCCTCCCAAAGGGCCCGGGACGGGGAGCTGTTTTTT. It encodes CASQRARDGELFF.

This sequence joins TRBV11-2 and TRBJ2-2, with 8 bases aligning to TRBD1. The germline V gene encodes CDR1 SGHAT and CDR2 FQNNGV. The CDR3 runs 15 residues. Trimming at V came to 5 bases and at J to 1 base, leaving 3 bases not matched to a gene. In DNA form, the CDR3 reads TGTGCCAGCAGCGTTACAGGGGGGAACACCGGGGAGCTGTTTTTT. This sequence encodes CASSVTGGNTGELFF.

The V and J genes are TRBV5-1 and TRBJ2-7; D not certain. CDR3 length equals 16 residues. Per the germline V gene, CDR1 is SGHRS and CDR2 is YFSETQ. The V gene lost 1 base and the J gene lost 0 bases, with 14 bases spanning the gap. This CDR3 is CASSLSAQEFSYEQYF. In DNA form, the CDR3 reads TGCGCCAGCAGCTTGTCGGCCCAGGAATTCTCCTACGAGCAGTACTTC.

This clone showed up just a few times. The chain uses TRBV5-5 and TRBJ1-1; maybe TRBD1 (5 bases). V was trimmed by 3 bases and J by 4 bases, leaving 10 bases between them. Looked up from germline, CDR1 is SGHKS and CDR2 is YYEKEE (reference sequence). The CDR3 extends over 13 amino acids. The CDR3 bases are TGTGCCAGCAGCTGGGGCGGATTCACTGAAGCTTTCTTT. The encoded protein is CASSWGGFTEAFF.